Presented here are 13 T cell receptor beta chains from one specimen sequenced in a study of breast tumors, draining lymph nodes, adjacent tissues. TCRdb passed the multiplex PCR reads through MiXCR, listing each CDR3 protein once. The repertoire holds about 21,000 distinct CDR3 sequences, about 38% seen once, with around 22% in the top ten. The sequenced material came from breast tumor tissue. All receptors come from a female donor with breast cancer. Some clones in this sample may be carry-over from other donors' samples.

In its sample, this clonotype was seen a few times. The chain joins TRBV13 to TRBJ2-3; 8 nucleotides agree with TRBD2. This CDR3 has 17 residues. Germline lookup yields CDR1 PRHDT and CDR2 FYEKMQ (reference sequence). V dropped 5 bases and J dropped 4; count of bases not matched to a gene: 14. CDR3 DNA sequence: TGTGCCAGCAGCCTCCGCTTGGGGCGGGAGGACCCAGATACGCAGTATTTT. It is translated as CASSLRLGREDPDTQYF. Using reference TRBV13 and TRBJ2-3 for the parts outside the CDR3, the full variable domain is AAGVIQSPRHLIKEKRETATLKCYPIPRHDTVYWYQQGPGQDPQFLISFYEKMQSDKGSIPDRFSAQQFSDYHSELNMSSLELGDSALYFCASSLRLGREDPDTQYFGPGTRLTVL.

This clonotype was counted at least ten times. This chain uses TRBV2 with TRBJ2-1; D not resolved. V shed 5 bases and J shed 7 bases, with 9 bases lying between them. Germline-derived CDR1 and CDR2 are SNHLY and FYNNEI. The CDR3 extends over 12 amino acids. The CDR3 here is CASSFDENEQFF. Written as DNA, the CDR3 is TGTGCCAGCAGTTTCGACGAAAATGAGCAGTTCTTC.

This clonotype has a count of ten or more. The gene calls are TRBV5-1 and TRBJ2-7, with D perhaps TRBD1 or TRBD2 (5 bases each). V shed 3 bases and J shed 6 bases, with 10 bases lying between them. The CDR3 extends over 12 amino acids. Germline V lookup: CDR1 SGHRS, CDR2 YFSETQ. CDR3 region: CASSSGTGEQYF. The CDR3 coding sequence is TGCGCCAGCAGCTCCGGGACGGGCGAGCAGTACTTC. Supplemented by reference TRBV5-1 and TRBJ2-7, the full variable domain reads KAGVTQTPRYLIKTRGQQVTLSCSPISGHRSVSWYQQTPGQGLQFLFEYFSETQRNKGNFPGRFSGRQFSNSRSEMNVSTLELGDSALYLCASSSGTGEQYFGPGTRLTVT.

This clonotype occurred a few times. The V call is TRBV6-5, the J call TRBJ1-6; 9 nucleotides line up with TRBD1. Germline CDR1 is MNHEY and CDR2 is SVGAGI. The CDR3 loop spans 19 amino acids. The V gene end was trimmed by 5 bases and the J gene end by 1 base; junction bases not matched to a gene: 12. The CDR3 bases are TGTGCCAGCAGTGCCTATACAGGGGGCGTATGGTCCTATAATTCACCCCTCCACTTT. It translates to CASSAYTGGVWSYNSPLHF.

This clonotype was counted ten times or more. CDR3 region: CASSGDRIANTGELFF. In DNA form, the CDR3 reads TGCGCCAGCAGTGGTGACAGGATAGCGAACACCGGGGAGCTGTTTTTT. The chain recombines TRBV10-2 with TRBJ2-2; perhaps TRBD1 as D (6 bases). Germline loops: CDR1 WSHSY, CDR2 SAAADI. V lost 4 bases and J 0 bases, leaving 12 bases between the germline ends. This CDR3 contains 16 residues.

This chain links TRBV10-2 with TRBJ2-1; D ambiguous. CDR1 WSHSY and CDR2 SAAADI come from the germline V gene. V gave up 4 bases and J gave up 8 bases, with 6 bases separating them. CDR3 length: 11 residues. The CDR3 spells CASSVVDEQFF. The CDR3 nucleotides are TGCGCCAGCAGTGTGGTGGATGAGCAGTTCTTC.

About this clonotype: This may stem from a read error, because a much larger clone lies one nucleotide away. The V gene is TRBV20-1, the J gene TRBJ2-7; the match to TRBD2 covers 8 bases. The junction had 10 bases not matched to a gene; V was cut back by 0 bases and J by 9 bases. The CDR3 has 14 residues. Germline V gene sequence: CDR1 DFQATT, CDR2 SNEGSKA (reference sequence). Here the CDR3 DNA reads TGCAGTGCTAGAGAGTTCGGGAGGGCCTCCGGGCAGTACTTC. Encoded protein: CSAREFGRASGQYF.

This clonotype has only a few counts. The rearrangement uses TRBV28 and TRBJ2-3; 10 bases align to TRBD2. The CDR3 covers 15 residues. Unmatched junction bases numbered 9, after V lost 6 bases and J lost 6 bases. The germline V gene has CDR1 MDHEN and CDR2 SYDVKM. CDR3: CASSLGLAGVDTQYF. DNA for the CDR3: TGTGCCAGCAGCTTAGGTCTAGCGGGAGTTGATACGCAGTATTTT.

This clonotype was recorded many times. The J gene is TRBJ1-5, the V gene TRBV10-3, with D unclear. With 2 bases removed from V and 3 bases from J, the gap between germline ends came to 8 bases. The germline gives CDR1 ENHRY, CDR2 SYGVKD. The CDR3 spans 14 residues. The CDR3: CAISEEGLNQPQHF. In DNA, the CDR3 is TGTGCCATCAGTGAGGAAGGGCTCAATCAGCCCCAGCATTTT.

This clonotype was observed a single time. The rearrangement links TRBV20-1 to TRBJ2-1; D remains unclear. CDR3 size: 15 residues. V was clipped by 6 bases and J by 7 bases, with 22 bases between them. Germline V gives CDR1 DFQATT, CDR2 SNEGSKA (reference sequence). As DNA, the CDR3 is TGCAGTGCCACGCCACGGCTACCCCCGGTTAATGAGCAGTTCTTC. Translating gives CSATPRLPPVNEQFF.

CDR3 nucleotide sequence: TGCAGTGCTAGCTGGCAGGGGAGGGGTGGCTACACCTTC. Translating it yields CSASWQGRGGYTF. The rearrangement uses TRBV20-1 and TRBJ1-2, with D tentatively TRBD1 (6 bases). The CDR3 sequence is 13 residues long. The ends were cut back, 3 bases at V and 7 bases at J, with 15 bases in the middle. Germline V CDR1 and CDR2: DFQATT, SNEGSKA (reference sequence).

This clonotype appeared many times. The CDR3 DNA sequence: TGTGCCAGCAGCCCCGTGACTAGAGGCTACACCTTC. It codes for CASSPVTRGYTF. The J gene is TRBJ1-2, the V gene TRBV7-9; D is ambiguous. The CDR3 extends over 12 amino acids. V gave up 5 bases and J gave up 8 bases, with 12 bases separating them. The germline V gene encodes CDR1 SEHNR and CDR2 FQNEAQ (reference sequence).

This clonotype was found many times. The V call is TRBV7-8, the J call TRBJ2-5, with a weak D call TRBD2 (6 bases). The CDR3 spans 15 residues. The germline gives CDR1 SGHVS, CDR2 FQNEAQ. The V end was cut by 0 bases, the J end by 1 base, with 9 bases between. CDR3 DNA: TGTGCCAGCAGCTTAGCGCCTAGCGTCCAAGAGACCCAGTACTTC. It encodes CASSLAPSVQETQYF.